These 32 T cell receptor beta chains came from one sample sequenced in a study of blood T cell repertoires in COVID-19. TCRdb keeps only in-frame clones here, not all; method: immunoSEQ multiplex PCR. The sample lists over 250,000 clones, around 89% occurring once. Material for sequencing was PBMCs or T cells enriched from blood (not recorded which). These receptors were obtained from a man aged 35 to 55 who had recovered from COVID-19.

The chain combines TRBV27 with TRBJ1-1, with 7 positions matching TRBD1. This CDR3 comprises 16 residues. The germline V gene encodes CDR1 MNHEY and CDR2 SMNVEV (reference sequence). The V segment lost 5 bases and the J segment 4 bases; nucleotides outside the gene matches: 13. CDR3: CASSLLATGVATEAFF. The CDR3 DNA is TGTGCCAGCAGTCTCCTCGCTACAGGGGTGGCCACTGAAGCTTTCTTT.

The V call is TRBV12-3 or TRBV12-4, the J call TRBJ1-2; unclear D gene. Deletions cut 2 bases from V and 5 bases from J, with 6 bases between. This CDR3 has 12 residues. The CDR3, as DNA: TGTGCCAGCAGTTTAAATACATATGGCTACACCTTC. Translated: CASSLNTYGYTF.

As to this clone: Its ends do not fully match the called genes, so a read error is possible. The rearrangement joins TRBV6-1 to TRBJ1-3; D gene ambiguous. CDR1 and CDR2 (germline): MNHNS, SASEGT. This CDR3 has 16 residues. The CDR3 loop reads CASREGGGAAGNTIYF. The CDR3 region has the DNA TGTGCCAGCAGGGAAGGAGGAGGCGCGGCTGGAAACACCATATATTTT.

The genes are TRBV5-1 and TRBJ1-6; 7 bases are a match to TRBD1. V lost 3 bases, J lost 9 bases, and 6 bases stayed unmatched. Germline CDR1 is SGHRS and CDR2 is YFSETQ. The CDR3 spans 14 residues. CDR3 nucleotide sequence: TGCGCCAGCAGCTCGGGAGGGGGCGGTTCACCCCTCCACTTT. Translated, it gives CASSSGGGGSPLHF.

The chain carries TRBV19 and TRBJ2-7; no clear D. CDR1 is LNHDA, CDR2 SQIVND, per germline (reference sequence). Trimming pared 3 bases from V and 7 bases from J, leaving 13 bases between. CDR3 length: 13 residues. The CDR3 is CASSIAVRREQYF. In DNA, the CDR3 is TGTGCCAGTAGTATCGCGGTCCGTAGGGAGCAGTACTTC.

This chain links TRBV28 with TRBJ1-2, with D perhaps TRBD1 (6 bases). V was shortened by 6 bases and J by 9 bases, with 23 bases between the two germline ends. CDR1 and CDR2 from the germline V gene are MDHEN and SYDVKM. The CDR3 runs 15 residues. The CDR3 protein is CASRPRTDPADSYTF. CDR3 nucleotide sequence: TGTGCCAGCAGACCGCGGACAGACCCCGCTGATAGCTACACCTTC.

The J gene is TRBJ2-7, the V gene TRBV27; TRBD2 matches at 12 bases. Germline V gene lookup returns CDR1 MNHEY and CDR2 SMNVEV (reference sequence). V lost 4 bases and J lost 7; bases outside the gene matches: 8. CDR3 size: 15 residues. The CDR3 DNA is TGTGCCAGCAGTTCGACTAGCGGGAGTCTTTTTGAGCAGTACTTC. Translating gives CASSSTSGSLFEQYF.

This clone came up a few times. The genes are TRBV24-1 and TRBJ1-5, with a tentative D call TRBD1 (6 bases). CDR3 length: 13 residues. Looked up from germline, CDR1 is KGHDR and CDR2 is SFDVKD. Trimming left V 3 bases short and J 6 bases short, with 8 bases between. The CDR3 DNA sequence: TGTGCCACCAGTGATCGAGGGGGTCAGCCCCAGCATTTT. Residues: CATSDRGGQPQHF.

The rearrangement links TRBV15 to TRBJ2-1, with D unresolved. V lost 0 bases and J lost 7, with 7 bases in between. This CDR3 comprises 13 residues. Germline CDR1 and CDR2: LNHNV and YYDKDF (reference sequence). The CDR3 coding sequence is TGTGCCACCAGCAGAGATTTACTAAATGAGCAGTTCTTC. Its translation: CATSRDLLNEQFF.

The V and J genes are TRBV30 and TRBJ1-1; possibly TRBD1 for D (5 bases). CDR3 length equals 14 residues. The germline V gene encodes CDR1 GTSNPN and CDR2 SVGIG (reference sequence). Trimming shortened V by 0 bases and J by 1 base, and 9 bases separated the two germline ends. This CDR3 is CAWSVRRGNTEAFF. In nucleotides, the CDR3 is TGTGCCTGGAGTGTACGAAGGGGGAACACTGAAGCTTTCTTT.

The V call is TRBV7-2, the J call TRBJ1-1; TRBD1 aligns across 11 bases. Looked up from germline, CDR1 is SGHTA and CDR2 is FQGNSA. The CDR3 totals 16 residues. With 0 bases clipped from V and 5 bases from J, the junction kept 5 bases outside the gene matches. Here the CDR3 DNA reads TGTGCCAGCAGCTTAGCCGGGACAGGGGGTTTGACTGAAGCTTTCTTT. Translation gives CASSLAGTGGLTEAFF.

The chain recombines TRBV3-1 (or the pseudogene TRBV3-2) with TRBJ1-2, with a possible D match to TRBD1 (6 bases). The CDR3 totals 15 residues. The V and J ends lost 3 bases and 2 bases respectively, with 13 bases between them. CDR1 is LGHDT, CDR2 YNNKEL, per germline (reference sequence). The CDR3 loop reads CASSQVGALNYGYTF. The CDR3 region has the DNA TGTGCCAGCAGCCAGGTGGGGGCCCTCAACTATGGCTACACCTTC.

This chain uses TRBV16 with TRBJ2-7; D perhaps matches TRBD2 (5 bases). The CDR3 spans 14 residues. V was shortened by 2 bases and J by 2 bases, with 10 bases between the two germline ends. CDR1 is KGHSY, CDR2 FQNENV, per germline. The CDR3 reads CASSQRTVTYEQYF. The CDR3 DNA sequence: TGTGCCAGCAGCCAAAGGACTGTAACCTACGAGCAGTACTTC.

This rearrangement joins TRBV5-1 to TRBJ2-7, with TRBD2 identical over 9 bases. The germline gives CDR1 SGHRS, CDR2 YFSETQ. Trimming took 1 base from V and 0 from J; bases not matched to a gene: 8. The CDR3 loop spans 17 amino acids. The DNA for the CDR3 is TGCGCCAGCAGCTTGTTTACCTCTAGCGGGAACTCCTACGAGCAGTACTTC. Translating gives CASSLFTSSGNSYEQYF.

This rearrangement joins TRBV19 to TRBJ2-1, with 8 bases matching TRBD1. The CDR3 length is 14 residues. V was clipped by 7 bases and J by 4 bases; unmatched bases: 6. Germline CDR1 reads LNHDA; CDR2 reads SQIVND (reference sequence). The CDR3: CASNDRGSYNEQFF. CDR3 in DNA: TGTGCCAGTAATGACAGGGGATCGTACAATGAGCAGTTCTTC.

V gene TRBV20-1 combines with J gene TRBJ2-7; the D gene is possibly TRBD2 (6 bases). Trimming took off 3 bases at V and 3 bases at J, with 12 bases between the two ends. The CDR3 loop spans 13 amino acids. Germline CDR1 and CDR2: DFQATT and SNEGSKA (reference sequence). The DNA for the CDR3 is TGCAGTGCTAGTCGCGGGGCGTACTACGAGCAGTACTTC. This translates into CSASRGAYYEQYF.

This chain joins TRBV9 and TRBJ2-2, with 13 nucleotides matching TRBD2. CDR1 is SGDLS and CDR2 is YYNGEE in the germline V gene. After removal of 0 bases from V and 3 bases from J, the junction contained 11 bases not matched to a gene. The CDR3 is 20 residues long. DNA for the CDR3: TGTGCCAGCAGCGTAGAGGTAACTAGCGGGAGGGGTGTGGACACCGGGGAGCTGTTTTTT. Its translation is CASSVEVTSGRGVDTGELFF.

The chain recombines TRBV5-1 with TRBJ2-3, with TRBD1 matching 9 bases. Per the germline V gene, CDR1 is SGHRS and CDR2 is YFSETQ. The CDR3 is 15 amino acids. With V trimmed by 4 bases and J by 6 bases, 9 bases remained unmatched. The CDR3 spells CASSPGDREMDTQYF. DNA of the CDR3: TGCGCCAGCAGCCCTGGGGACAGGGAAATGGATACGCAGTATTTT.

DNA of the CDR3: TGTGCCAGCAGTTTTAGCTTCGATCAGCCCCAGCATTTT. It yields the protein CASSFSFDQPQHF. The chain uses TRBV12-3 or TRBV12-4 and TRBJ1-5; no clear D. Trimming took 3 bases from V and 5 from J, leaving 8 bases between them. This CDR3 is 13 amino acids long.

CDR3 bases: TGTGCCAGCTCACCAATCGCGGCAGCCGATGGCTACACCTTC. This gives the protein CASSPIAAADGYTF. The chain joins TRBV18 to TRBJ1-2; no clear D. The CDR3 has 14 amino acids. Trimming took off 2 bases at V and 6 bases at J, with 13 bases between the two ends. Per the germline V gene, CDR1 is KGHSH and CDR2 is LQKENI.

The CDR3 reads CASSVGPRQETQYF. The CDR3 region has the DNA TGTGCCAGCAGCGTAGGACCGAGGCAAGAGACCCAGTACTTC. The V and J genes are TRBV9 and TRBJ2-5; D gene unclear. V was clipped by 0 bases and J by 2 bases, with 8 bases between them. The germline V gene has CDR1 SGDLS and CDR2 YYNGEE. CDR3 length: 14 residues.

This clone was detected only a few times. The CDR3 is CASSQPGTGGSYEQYF. The CDR3 DNA is TGCGCCAGCAGCCAACCCGGGACAGGGGGTTCCTACGAGCAGTACTTC. The gene calls are TRBV4-1 and TRBJ2-7; 11 bases match TRBD1. The CDR3 contains 16 residues. V trimming: 2 bases; J trimming: 1 base; junction bases outside the gene matches: 4. Germline V gene data show CDR1 as MGHRA and CDR2 as YSYEKL.

J is TRBJ2-2 and V is TRBV4-2; TRBD2 matches 15 bases. This CDR3 is 19 amino acids long. Germline trimming cut 1 base from V and 1 base from J; bases unmatched to any gene: 4. Germline-derived CDR1 and CDR2 are LGHNA and YNFKEQ. CDR3: CASSQAGGLAGGNTGELFF. The CDR3 DNA reads as TGTGCCAGCAGCCAAGCCGGGGGACTAGCGGGAGGGAACACCGGGGAGCTGTTTTTT.

The CDR3 loop reads CASMSRGSTDTQYF. The CDR3, as DNA: TGTGCCAGCATGAGCAGGGGGAGCACAGATACGCAGTATTTT. The chain is built from TRBV3-1 (or the pseudogene TRBV3-2) and TRBJ2-3; 7 bases match TRBD1. Germline V CDR1 and CDR2: LGHDT, YNNKEL (reference sequence). The CDR3 consists of 14 residues. The V gene end was trimmed by 7 bases and the J gene end by 0 bases; junction bases not matched to a gene: 4.

The genes are TRBV7-3 and TRBJ2-3; TRBD2 is a possible D gene (6 bases). V shed 3 bases and J shed 2 bases, with 9 bases lying between them. The germline V gene has CDR1 SGHTA and CDR2 FQGTGA. This CDR3 comprises 14 residues. In DNA, the CDR3 is TGTGCCAGCAGCTTGGGGGGTAACACAGATACGCAGTATTTT. Translating gives CASSLGGNTDTQYF.

This chain connects TRBV29-1 to TRBJ2-7; D possibly corresponds to TRBD2 (6 bases). CDR1 is SQVTM and CDR2 is ANQGSEA in the germline V gene. The CDR3 sequence is 12 residues long. V was shortened by 7 bases and J by 3 bases, with 13 bases between the two germline ends. CDR3 region: CSGRDSNYEQYF. The CDR3 nucleotides read TGCAGCGGCCGGGACTCGAACTACGAGCAGTACTTC.

This chain joins TRBV27 and TRBJ2-2, with a tentative D call TRBD1 (6 bases). The ends were cut back, 4 bases at V and 7 bases at J, with 10 bases in the middle. Germline lookup yields CDR1 MNHEY and CDR2 SMNVEV (reference sequence). The length of the CDR3 is 13 residues. The CDR3 DNA is TGTGCCAGCAGTTACAGGGTCGTCGGGGAGCTGTTTTTT. Its protein product is CASSYRVVGELFF.

This chain connects TRBV4-3 to TRBJ2-4; no clear D gene. This CDR3 is 15 amino acids long. Germline V lookup: CDR1 LGHNA, CDR2 YSLEER. Trimming removed 0 bases at V and 2 bases at J, with 8 bases between. The DNA for the CDR3 is TGCGCCAGCAGCCAAGAATCCCGTTCCAAAAACATTCAGTACTTC. Translation gives CASSQESRSKNIQYF.

The chain carries TRBV28 and TRBJ2-7; D is possibly TRBD2 (5 bases). Germline V gene sequence: CDR1 MDHEN, CDR2 SYDVKM. CDR3 size: 14 residues. Trimming left V 6 bases short and J 4 bases short, with 16 bases between. This CDR3 reads CASRTSKRTYEQYF. The CDR3 DNA reads as TGTGCCAGCAGGACATCCAAACGGACTTACGAGCAGTACTTC. Using reference TRBV28 and TRBJ2-7 for the parts outside the CDR3, the full variable domain is DVKVTQSSRYLVKRTGEKVFLECVQDMDHENMFWYRQDPGLGLRLIYFSYDVKMKEKGDIPEGYSVSREKKERFSLILESASTNQTSMYLCASRTSKRTYEQYFGPGTRLTVT.

This clone was detected once. The chain carries TRBV6-2 or TRBV6-3 and TRBJ2-2; no definite D call. In germline, CDR1 is MNHEY, CDR2 SVGEGT. The V gene lost 5 bases and the J gene lost 8 bases, with 9 bases spanning the gap. The CDR3 totals 12 residues. As DNA, the CDR3 is TGTGCCAGCAGTCTCTTTCCTGGGGAGCTGTTTTTT. Its translation is CASSLFPGELFF.

This chain joins TRBV6-1 and TRBJ1-5; 8 bases align to TRBD1. CDR3 size: 15 residues. After removal of 1 base from V and 13 bases from J, the junction contained 12 bases not matched to a gene. From germline, CDR1 is MNHNS and CDR2 SASEGT. CDR3 in DNA: TGTGCCAGCAGTGAAGTGGGTGGGGCGGACAGGGTGCAGCATTTT. This sequence encodes CASSEVGGADRVQHF.

This clone was observed a single time. The chain combines TRBV7-3 with TRBJ1-6, with 8 bases identical to TRBD1. CDR1 is SGHTA and CDR2 is FQGTGA in the germline V gene. This CDR3 region has 15 residues. The ends lost 2 bases at V and 8 bases at J; junction bases unmatched: 5. The CDR3: CASSLSGQGDSPLHF. In DNA, the CDR3 is TGTGCCAGCAGCTTATCAGGACAGGGCGATTCACCCCTCCACTTT. The variable domain in full, completed from reference TRBV7-3 and TRBJ1-6, reads GAGVSQTPSNKVTEKGKYVELRCDPISGHTALYWYRQSLGQGPEFLIYFQGTGAADDSGLPNDRFFAVRPEGSVSTLKIQRTERGDSAVYLCASSLSGQGDSPLHFGNGTRLTVT.